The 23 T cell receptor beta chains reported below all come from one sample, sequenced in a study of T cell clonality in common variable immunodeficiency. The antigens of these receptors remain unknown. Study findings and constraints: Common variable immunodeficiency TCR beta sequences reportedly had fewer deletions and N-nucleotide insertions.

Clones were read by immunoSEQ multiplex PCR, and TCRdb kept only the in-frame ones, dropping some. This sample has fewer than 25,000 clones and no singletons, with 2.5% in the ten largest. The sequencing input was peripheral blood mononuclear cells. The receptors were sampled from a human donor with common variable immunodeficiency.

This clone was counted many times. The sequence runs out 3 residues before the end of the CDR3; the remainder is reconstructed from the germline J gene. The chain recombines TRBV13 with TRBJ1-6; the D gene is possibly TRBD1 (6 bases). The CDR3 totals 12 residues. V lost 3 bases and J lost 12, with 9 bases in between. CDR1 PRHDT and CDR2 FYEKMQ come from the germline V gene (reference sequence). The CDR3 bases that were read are TGTGCCAGCAGCTTTCGACAGGTACCC. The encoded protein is CASSFRQVP. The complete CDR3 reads CASSFRQVPLHF.

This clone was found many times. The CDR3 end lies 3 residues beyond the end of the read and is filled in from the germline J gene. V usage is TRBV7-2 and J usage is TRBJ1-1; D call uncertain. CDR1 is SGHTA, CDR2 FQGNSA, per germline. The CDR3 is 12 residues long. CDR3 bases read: TGTGCCAGCAGCCACCGCCGTGGAGGG. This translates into CASSHRRGG. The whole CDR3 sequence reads CASSHRRGGAFF.

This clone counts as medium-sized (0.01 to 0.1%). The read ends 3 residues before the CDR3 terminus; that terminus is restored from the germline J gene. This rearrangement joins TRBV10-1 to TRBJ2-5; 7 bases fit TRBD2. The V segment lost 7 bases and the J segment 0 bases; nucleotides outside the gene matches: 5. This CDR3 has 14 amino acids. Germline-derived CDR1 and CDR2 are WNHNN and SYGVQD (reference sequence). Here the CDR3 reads CASKRDGYQETQYF. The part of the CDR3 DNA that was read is TGCGCCAGCAAGCGGGACGGGTACCAAGAGACC.

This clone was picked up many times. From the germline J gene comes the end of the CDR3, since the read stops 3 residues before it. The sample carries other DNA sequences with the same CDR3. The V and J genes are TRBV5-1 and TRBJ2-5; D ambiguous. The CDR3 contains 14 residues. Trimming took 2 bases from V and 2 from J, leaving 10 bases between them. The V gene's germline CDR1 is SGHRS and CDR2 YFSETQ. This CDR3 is CASSFGDTQETQYF. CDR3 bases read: TGCGCCAGCAGCTTCGGAGACACGCAAGAGACC.

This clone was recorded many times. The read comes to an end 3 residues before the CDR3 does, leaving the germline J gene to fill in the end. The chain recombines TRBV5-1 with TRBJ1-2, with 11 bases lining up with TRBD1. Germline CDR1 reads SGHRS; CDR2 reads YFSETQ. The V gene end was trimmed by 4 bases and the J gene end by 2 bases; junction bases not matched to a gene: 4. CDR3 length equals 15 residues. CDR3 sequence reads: CASSPRDRGNYGYTF. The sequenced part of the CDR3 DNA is TGCGCCAGCAGCCCCCGGGACAGGGGGAACTATGGC.

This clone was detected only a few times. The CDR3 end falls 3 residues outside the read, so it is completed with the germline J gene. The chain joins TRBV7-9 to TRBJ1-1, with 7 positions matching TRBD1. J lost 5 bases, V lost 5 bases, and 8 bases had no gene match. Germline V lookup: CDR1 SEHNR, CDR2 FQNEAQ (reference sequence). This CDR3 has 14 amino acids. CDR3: CASSRGQEKTEAFF. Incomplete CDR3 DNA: TGTGCCAGCAGCCGCGGACAGGAGAAAACTGAA. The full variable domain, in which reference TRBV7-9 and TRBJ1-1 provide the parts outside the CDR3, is DTGVSQNPRHKITKRGQNVTFRCDPISEHNRLYWYRQTLGQGPEFLTYFQNEAQLEKSRLLSDRFSAERPKGSFSTLEIQRTEQGDSAMYLCASSRGQEKTEAFFGQGTRLTVV.

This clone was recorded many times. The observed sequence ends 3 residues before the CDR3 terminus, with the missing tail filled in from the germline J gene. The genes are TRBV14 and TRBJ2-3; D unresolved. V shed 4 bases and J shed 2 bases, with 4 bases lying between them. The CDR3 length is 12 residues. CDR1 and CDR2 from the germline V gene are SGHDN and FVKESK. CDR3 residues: CASSLNTDTQYF. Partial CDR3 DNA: TGTGCCAGCAGCCTTAACACAGATACG.

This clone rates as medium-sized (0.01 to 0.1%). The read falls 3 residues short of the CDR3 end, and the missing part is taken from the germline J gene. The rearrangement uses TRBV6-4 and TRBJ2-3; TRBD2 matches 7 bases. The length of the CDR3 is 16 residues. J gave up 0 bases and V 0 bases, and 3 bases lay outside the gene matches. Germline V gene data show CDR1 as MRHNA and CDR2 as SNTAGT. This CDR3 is CASSDSSGTSTDTQYF. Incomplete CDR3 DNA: TGTGCCAGCAGTGACTCCAGCGGGACTAGCACAGATACG.

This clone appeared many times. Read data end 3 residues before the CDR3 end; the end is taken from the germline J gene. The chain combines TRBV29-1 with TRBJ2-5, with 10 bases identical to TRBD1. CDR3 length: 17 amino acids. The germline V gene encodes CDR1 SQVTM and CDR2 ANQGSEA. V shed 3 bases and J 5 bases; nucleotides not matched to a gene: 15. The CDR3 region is CSVDPTLVDRGLETQYF. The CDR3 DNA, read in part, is TGCAGCGTTGACCCAACGCTCGTCGACAGGGGGCTGGAGACC. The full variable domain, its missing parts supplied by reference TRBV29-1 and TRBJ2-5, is SAVISQKPSRDICQRGTSLTIQCQVDSQVTMMFWYRQQPGQSLTLIATANQGSEATYESGFVIDKFPISRPNLTFSTLTVSNMSPEDSSIYLCSVDPTLVDRGLETQYFGPGTRLLVL.

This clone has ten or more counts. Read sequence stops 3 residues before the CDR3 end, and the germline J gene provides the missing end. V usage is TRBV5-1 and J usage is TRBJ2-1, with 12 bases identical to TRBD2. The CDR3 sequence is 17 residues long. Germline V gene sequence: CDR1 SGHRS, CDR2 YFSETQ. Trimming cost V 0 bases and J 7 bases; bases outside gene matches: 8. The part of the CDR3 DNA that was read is TGCGCCAGCAGCTTGGATGGACTAGCGGGATGGGGTAATGAG. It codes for CASSLDGLAGWGNE. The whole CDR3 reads CASSLDGLAGWGNEQFF.

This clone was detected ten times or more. The chain's CDR3 is CSAKTEMNTEAFF. The sequenced CDR3 bases are TGCAGCGCTAAGACAGAGATGAACACTGAA. The chain is built from TRBV29-1 and TRBJ1-1; maybe TRBD1 (5 bases). Read coverage stops 3 residues before the CDR3 terminus; the germline J gene supplies the remainder. CDR1 is SQVTM, CDR2 ANQGSEA, per germline. Trimming removed 7 bases at V and 0 bases at J, with 12 bases between. CDR3 size: 13 residues.

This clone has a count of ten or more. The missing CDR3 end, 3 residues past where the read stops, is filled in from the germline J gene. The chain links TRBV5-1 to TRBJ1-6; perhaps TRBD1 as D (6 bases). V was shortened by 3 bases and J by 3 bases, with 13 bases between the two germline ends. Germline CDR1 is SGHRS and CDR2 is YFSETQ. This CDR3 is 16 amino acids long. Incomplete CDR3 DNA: TGCGCCAGCAGCTCGGTGGACAGAGGCTATAATTCACCC. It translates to CASSSVDRGYNSP. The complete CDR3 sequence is CASSSVDRGYNSPLHF.

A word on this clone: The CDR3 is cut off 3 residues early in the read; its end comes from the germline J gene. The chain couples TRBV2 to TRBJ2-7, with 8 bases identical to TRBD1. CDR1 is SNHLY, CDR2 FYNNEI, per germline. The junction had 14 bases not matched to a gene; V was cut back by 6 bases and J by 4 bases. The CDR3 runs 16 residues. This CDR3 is CASRTPGTGKLYEQYF. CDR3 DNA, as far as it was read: TGTGCCAGCAGGACCCCCGGGACAGGTAAACTTTACGAG.

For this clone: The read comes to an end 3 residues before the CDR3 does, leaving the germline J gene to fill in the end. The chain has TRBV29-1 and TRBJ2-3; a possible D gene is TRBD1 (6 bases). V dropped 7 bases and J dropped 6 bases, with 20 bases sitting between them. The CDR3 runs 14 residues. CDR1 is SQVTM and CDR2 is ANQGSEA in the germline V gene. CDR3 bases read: TGCAGCGCGCCCGACAGGCGAGGTCACGATACG. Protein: CSAPDRRGHDT. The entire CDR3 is CSAPDRRGHDTQYF.

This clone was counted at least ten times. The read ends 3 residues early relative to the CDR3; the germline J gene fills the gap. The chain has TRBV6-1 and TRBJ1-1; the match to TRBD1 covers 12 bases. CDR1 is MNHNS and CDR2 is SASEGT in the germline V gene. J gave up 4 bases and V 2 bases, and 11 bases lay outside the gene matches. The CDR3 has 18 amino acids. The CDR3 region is CASSELRDRGLAITEAFF. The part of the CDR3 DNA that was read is TGTGCCAGCAGTGAACTTAGGGACAGGGGGCTCGCGATCACTGAA.

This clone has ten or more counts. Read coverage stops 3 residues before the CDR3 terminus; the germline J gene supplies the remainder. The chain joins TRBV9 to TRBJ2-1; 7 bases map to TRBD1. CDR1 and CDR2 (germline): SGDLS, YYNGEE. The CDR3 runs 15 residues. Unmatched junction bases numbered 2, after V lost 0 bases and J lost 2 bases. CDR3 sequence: CASSVETGTYNEQFF. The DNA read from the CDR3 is TGTGCCAGCAGCGTAGAGACAGGGACCTACAATGAG.

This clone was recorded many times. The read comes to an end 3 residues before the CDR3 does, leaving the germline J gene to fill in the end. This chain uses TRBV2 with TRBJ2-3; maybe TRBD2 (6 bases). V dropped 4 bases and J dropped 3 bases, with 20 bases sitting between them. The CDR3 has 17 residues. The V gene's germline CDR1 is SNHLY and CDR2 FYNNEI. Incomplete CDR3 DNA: TGTGCCAGCAGTGGTCAGGGCCTAGCGTTTGAAACAGATACG. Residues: CASSGQGLAFETDT. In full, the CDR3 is CASSGQGLAFETDTQYF.

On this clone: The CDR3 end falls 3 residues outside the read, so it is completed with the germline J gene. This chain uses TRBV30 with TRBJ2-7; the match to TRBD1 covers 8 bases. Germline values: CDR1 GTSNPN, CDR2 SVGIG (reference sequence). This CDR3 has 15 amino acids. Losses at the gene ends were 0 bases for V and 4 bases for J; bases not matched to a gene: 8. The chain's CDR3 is CAWSVPGGAAYEQYF. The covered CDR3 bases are TGTGCCTGGAGTGTCCCAGGGGGCGCAGCGTACGAG.

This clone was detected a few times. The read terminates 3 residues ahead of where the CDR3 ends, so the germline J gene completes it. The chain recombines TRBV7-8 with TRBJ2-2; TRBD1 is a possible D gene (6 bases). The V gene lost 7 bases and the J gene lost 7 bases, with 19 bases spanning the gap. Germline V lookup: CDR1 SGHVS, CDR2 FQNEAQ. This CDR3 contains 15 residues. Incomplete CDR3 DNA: TGTGCCAGCATCCCTAAGGGGGACGGCCTCGGGGAG. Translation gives CASIPKGDGLGE. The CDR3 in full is CASIPKGDGLGELFF.

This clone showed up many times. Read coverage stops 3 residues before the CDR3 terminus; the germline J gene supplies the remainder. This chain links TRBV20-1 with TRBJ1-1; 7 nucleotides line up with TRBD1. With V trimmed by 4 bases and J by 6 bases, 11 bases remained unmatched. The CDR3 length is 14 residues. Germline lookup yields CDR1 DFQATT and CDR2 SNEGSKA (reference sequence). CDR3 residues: CSATTVTGLAEAFF. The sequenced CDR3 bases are TGCAGTGCTACCACAGTGACAGGGTTGGCTGAA.

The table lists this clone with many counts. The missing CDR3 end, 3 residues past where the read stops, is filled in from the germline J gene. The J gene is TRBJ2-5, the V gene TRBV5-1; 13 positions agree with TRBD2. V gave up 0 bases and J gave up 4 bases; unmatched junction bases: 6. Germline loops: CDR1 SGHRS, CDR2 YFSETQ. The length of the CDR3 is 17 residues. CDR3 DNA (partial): TGCGCCAGCAGCTTGGGGACTAGCGGGGGTATTGCAGAGACC. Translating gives CASSLGTSGGIAET. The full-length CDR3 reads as CASSLGTSGGIAETQYF. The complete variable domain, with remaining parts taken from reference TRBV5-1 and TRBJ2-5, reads KAGVTQTPRYLIKTRGQQVTLSCSPISGHRSVSWYQQTPGQGLQFLFEYFSETQRNKGNFPGRFSGRQFSNSRSEMNVSTLELGDSALYLCASSLGTSGGIAETQYFGPGTRLLVL.

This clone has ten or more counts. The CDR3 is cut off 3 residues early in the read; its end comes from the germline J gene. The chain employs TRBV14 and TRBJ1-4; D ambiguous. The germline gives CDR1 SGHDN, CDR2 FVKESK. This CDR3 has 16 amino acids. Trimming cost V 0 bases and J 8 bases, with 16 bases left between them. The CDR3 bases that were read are TGTGCCAGCAGCCAAGATGGTCGGGGAAGCGGGGAAAAA. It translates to CASSQDGRGSGEK. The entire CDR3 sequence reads CASSQDGRGSGEKLFF.

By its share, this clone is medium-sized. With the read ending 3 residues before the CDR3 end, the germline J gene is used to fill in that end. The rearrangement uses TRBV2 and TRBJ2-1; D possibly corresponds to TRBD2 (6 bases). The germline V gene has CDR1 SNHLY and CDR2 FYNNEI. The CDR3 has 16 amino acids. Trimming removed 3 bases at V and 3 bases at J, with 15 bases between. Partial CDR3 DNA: TGTGCCAGCAGTGACCGGCGGGCTAGCGTCTACAATGAG. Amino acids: CASSDRRASVYNE. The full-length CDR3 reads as CASSDRRASVYNEQFF.